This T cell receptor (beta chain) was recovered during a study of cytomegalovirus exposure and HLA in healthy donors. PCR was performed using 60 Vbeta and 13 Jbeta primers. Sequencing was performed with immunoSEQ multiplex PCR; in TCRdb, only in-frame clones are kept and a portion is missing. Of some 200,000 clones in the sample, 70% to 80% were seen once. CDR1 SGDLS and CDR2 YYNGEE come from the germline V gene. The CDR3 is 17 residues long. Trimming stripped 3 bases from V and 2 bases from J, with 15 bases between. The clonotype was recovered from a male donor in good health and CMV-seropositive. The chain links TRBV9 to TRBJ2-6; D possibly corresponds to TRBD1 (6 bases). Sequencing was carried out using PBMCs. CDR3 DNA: TGTGCCAGCAGCGCGGACCCAGGGGCAGCTGGGGCCAACGTCCTGACTTTC. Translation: CASSADPGAAGANVLTF.